The rows below give T cell receptor beta chains drawn from one sample of a study of shared clonotypes between healthy human individuals. Data came from immunoSEQ multiplex PCR; TCRdb stores just in-frame clones and leaves some out. The repertoire includes roughly 2.1 million clones, approximately 94% of them detected once, and around 1.7% sits in the top ten. Sample: naive CD8+ T cells from PBMCs. Receptors originate from a man in his late teens or twenties in good health. Some clones in this sample may be carry-over from other donors' samples. The CDR3 runs from the conserved cysteine through the conserved F or W. Each record gives: CDR3 length, J gene, V gene, D gene, clone size, CDR3 DNA, CDR3 protein. D genes are given only for firm matches. Clone size is not always given. Where it is, it says once, few, many or a class for expanded clones.

12 TRBJ1-1 TRBV28 NA few TGTGCCAGCAGTAGACAGGCTCCTGAAGCTTTCTTT CASSRQAPEAFF
14 TRBJ1-1 TRBV6-5 NA NA TGTGCCAGCATTTCACTGGGTTGGGGCACTGAAGCTTTCTTT CASISLGWGTEAFF
17 TRBJ1-4 TRBV29-1 TRBD1 NA TGCAGCGTTGAATCGTGGGACAGGTTGGGGAAAAGTGAAAAACTGTTTTTT CSVESWDRLGKSEKLFF
15 TRBJ1-1 TRBV4-3 NA once TGCGCCAGCAGCCAAGTTCTCGCAGGGACGGCTGAAGCTTTCTTT CASSQVLAGTAEAFF
13 TRBJ2-7 TRBV6-6 NA NA TGTGCCAGCAGCCACCCGCCTGGGGACGAGCAGTACTTC CASSHPPGDEQYF
12 TRBJ1-5 TRBV2 NA NA TGTGCCAGCACGCAGGGGAATCAGCCCCAGCATTTT CASTQGNQPQHF
15 TRBJ2-1 TRBV6-5 NA once TGTGCCAGCAGTACCTTGGCAGGGGACTACAATGAGCAGTTCTTC CASSTLAGDYNEQFF
17 TRBJ2-6 TRBV5-4 NA NA TGTGCCAGCAGGGAGCGTAGTAGGGTCTCTGGGGCCAACGTCCTGACTTTC CASRERSRVSGANVLTF
14 TRBJ1-2 TRBV5-4 NA many TGTGCCAGCAGCTTGGGGACATCTACCTATGGCTACACCTTC CASSLGTSTYGYTF
14 TRBJ1-2 TRBV27 NA once TGTGCCAGCTCCCGGGTAGGGGCTAACTATGGCTACACCTTC CASSRVGANYGYTF
16 TRBJ2-2 TRBV11-2 TRBD2 NA TGTGCCAGCAAATTAATCGGGAGGGCGGACACCGGGGAGCTGTTTTTT CASKLIGRADTGELFF
15 TRBJ1-2 TRBV28 TRBD1 NA TGTGCCAGCAGTCCTTTAAGGGACAGGGGGCAGAGCTACACCTTC CASSPLRDRGQSYTF
15 TRBJ1-1 TRBV19 NA NA TGTGCCACCAGAACTCACATGACCATGAACACTGAAGCTTTCTTT CATRTHMTMNTEAFF